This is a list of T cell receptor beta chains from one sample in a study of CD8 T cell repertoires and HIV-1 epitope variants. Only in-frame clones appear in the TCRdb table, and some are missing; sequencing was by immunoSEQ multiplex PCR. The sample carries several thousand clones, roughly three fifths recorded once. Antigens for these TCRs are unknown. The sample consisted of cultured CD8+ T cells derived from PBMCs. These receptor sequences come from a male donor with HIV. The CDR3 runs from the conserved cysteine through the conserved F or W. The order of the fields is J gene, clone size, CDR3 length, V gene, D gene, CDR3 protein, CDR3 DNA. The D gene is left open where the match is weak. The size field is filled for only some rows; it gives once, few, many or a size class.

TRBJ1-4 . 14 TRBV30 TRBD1 CAWRETGKGEKLFF TGTGCCTGGAGGGAGACAGGGAAAGGAGAAAAACTGTTTTTT
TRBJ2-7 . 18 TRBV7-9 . CASSLDGSKTPLPYEQYF TGTGCCAGCAGCTTAGATGGGTCTAAGACACCTTTGCCCTACGAGCAGTACTTC
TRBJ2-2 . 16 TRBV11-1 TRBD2 CASTTFLAGDTGELFF TGTGCCAGCACCACTTTTCTAGCGGGGGACACCGGGGAGCTGTTTTTT
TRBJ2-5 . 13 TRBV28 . CASSTGYQETQYF TGTGCCAGCAGTACAGGGTACCAAGAGACCCAGTACTTC
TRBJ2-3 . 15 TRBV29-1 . CSVVSVGEGTDTQYF TGCAGCGTTGTCTCGGTGGGAGAGGGCACAGATACGCAGTATTTT
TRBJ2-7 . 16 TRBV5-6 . CASSLGPSLGDYEQYF TGTGCCAGCAGCTTGGGGCCTTCTTTGGGAGATTACGAGCAGTACTTC
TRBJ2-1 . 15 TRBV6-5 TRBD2 CASSYDAGGPNEQFF TGTGCCAGCAGTTACGACGCGGGGGGGCCAAATGAGCAGTTCTTC
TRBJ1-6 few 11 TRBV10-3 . CAISSGSPLHF TGTGCCATCAGTTCAGGTTCACCCCTCCACTTT
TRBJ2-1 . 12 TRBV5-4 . CASSLIDNEQFF TGTGCCAGCAGCTTGATAGACAATGAGCAGTTCTTC
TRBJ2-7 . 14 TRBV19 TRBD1 CATSGTGDSYEQYF TGTGCCACCTCAGGGACAGGAGACTCCTACGAGCAGTACTTC
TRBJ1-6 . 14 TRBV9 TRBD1 CASSATGGDSPLHF TGTGCCAGCAGCGCCACAGGGGGGGATTCACCCCTCCACTTT
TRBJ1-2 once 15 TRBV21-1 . CASNKVWGTGLGYTF TGTGCCAGCAACAAGGTGTGGGGGACAGGGTTAGGCTACACCTTC
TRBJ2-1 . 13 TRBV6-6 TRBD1 CASSDRDGNEQFF TGTGCCAGCAGCGACAGGGACGGGAATGAGCAGTTCTTC
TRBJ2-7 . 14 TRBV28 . CASSPRTVAYEQYF TGTGCCAGCAGTCCCCGGACCGTTGCCTACGAGCAGTACTTC
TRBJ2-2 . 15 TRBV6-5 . CASSDFIRAHGELFF TGTGCCAGCAGCGACTTTATCCGGGCCCACGGGGAGCTGTTTTTT
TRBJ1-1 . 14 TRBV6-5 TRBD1 CASSYDREGTEAFF TGTGCCAGCAGTTATGACAGGGAGGGCACTGAAGCTTTCTTT
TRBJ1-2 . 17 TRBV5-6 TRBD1 CASSLAVQGVPNYGYTF TGTGCCAGCAGCTTGGCCGTACAGGGGGTTCCGAACTATGGCTACACCTTC
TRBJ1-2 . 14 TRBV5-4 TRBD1 CASSSGTDPYGYTF TGTGCCAGCAGCTCCGGGACAGACCCATATGGCTACACCTTC
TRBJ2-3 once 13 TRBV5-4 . CASSPTPPDTQYF TGTGCCAGCAGTCCTACCCCCCCAGATACGCAGTATTTT
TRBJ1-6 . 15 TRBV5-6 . CASSLRSAAPPPLHF TGTGCCAGCAGCTTACGGTCAGCCGCCCCCCCACCCCTCCACTTT
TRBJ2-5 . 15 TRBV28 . CASSSPDMSQETQYF TGTGCCAGCAGTTCCCCTGACATGTCCCAAGAGACCCAGTACTTC
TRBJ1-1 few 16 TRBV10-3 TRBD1 CAISAGDAGTADEAFF TGTGCCATCAGTGCCGGAGACGCGGGGACAGCTGATGAAGCTTTCTTT
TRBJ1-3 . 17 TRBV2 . CASSEANQGHSGNTIYF TGTGCCAGCAGTGAAGCAAATCAGGGCCACTCTGGAAACACCATATATTTT
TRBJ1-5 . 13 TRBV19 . CASSGSWQSAQHF TGTGCCAGTTCCGGGTCATGGCAATCAGCCCAGCATTTT
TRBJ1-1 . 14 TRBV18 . CASSPFPDNTEAFF TGTGCCAGCTCACCATTTCCAGATAACACTGAAGCTTTCTTT
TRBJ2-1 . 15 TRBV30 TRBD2 CAWSTTSGGYNEQFF TGTGCCTGGAGTACTACTAGCGGGGGCTACAATGAGCAGTTCTTC
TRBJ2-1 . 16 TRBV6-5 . CASSYSAASSYNEQFF TGTGCCAGCAGTTACTCAGCGGCCAGCTCCTACAATGAGCAGTTCTTC
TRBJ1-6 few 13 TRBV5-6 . CASSLGAVSPLHF TGTGCCAGCAGCTTGGGTGCGGTTTCACCCCTCCACTTT
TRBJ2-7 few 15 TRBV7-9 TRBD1 CASSLVPDRGYEQYF TGTGCCAGCAGCTTAGTCCCGGACAGGGGCTACGAGCAGTACTTC
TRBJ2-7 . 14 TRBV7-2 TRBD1 CASSHIAGTGEQYF TGTGCCAGCAGCCATATAGCAGGGACAGGGGAGCAGTACTTC
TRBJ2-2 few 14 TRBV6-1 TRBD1 CASSPGTGFGELFF TGTGCCAGCAGTCCCGGGACAGGGTTCGGGGAGCTGTTTTTT
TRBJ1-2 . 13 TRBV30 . CAWSPGGTRGYTF TGTGCCTGGAGCCCCGGCGGGACGAGGGGCTACACCTTC
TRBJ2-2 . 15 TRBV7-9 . CASSRGLVNTGELFF TGTGCCAGCAGCCGCGGACTCGTCAACACCGGGGAGCTGTTTTTT
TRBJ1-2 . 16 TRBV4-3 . CASSPEIDRATYGYTF TGCGCCAGCAGCCCAGAGATCGACCGGGCTACCTATGGCTACACCTTC
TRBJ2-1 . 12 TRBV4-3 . CASSQDGNEQFF TGCGCCAGCAGCCAAGATGGCAATGAGCAGTTCTTC
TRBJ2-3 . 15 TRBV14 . CASSQGGWGTDTQYF TGTGCCAGCAGCCAAGGGGGTTGGGGCACAGATACGCAGTATTTT
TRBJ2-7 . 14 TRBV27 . CASSRGRSSYEQYF TGTGCCAGCAGCAGGGGACGGAGCTCCTACGAGCAGTACTTC
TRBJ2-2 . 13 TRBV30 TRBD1 CASETGGAGELFF TGTGCCTCAGAGACAGGGGGGGCCGGGGAGCTGTTTTTT
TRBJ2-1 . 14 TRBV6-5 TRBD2 CASSPRDYYNEQFF TGTGCCAGCAGTCCCCGGGACTACTACAATGAGCAGTTCTTC
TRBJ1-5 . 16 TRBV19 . CASNKGRDGGNQPQHF TGTGCCAGTAACAAAGGGAGGGATGGTGGCAATCAGCCCCAGCATTTT
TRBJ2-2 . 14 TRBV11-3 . CASSFRGETGELFF TGTGCCAGCAGCTTTAGAGGGGAAACCGGGGAGCTGTTTTTT
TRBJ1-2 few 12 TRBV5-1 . CASSLDGGGYTF TGCGCCAGCAGCTTGGACGGGGGAGGCTACACCTTC
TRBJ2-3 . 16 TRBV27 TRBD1 CASTRGTGESADTQYF TGTGCCAGCACCCGGGGGACAGGGGAGTCGGCAGATACGCAGTATTTT
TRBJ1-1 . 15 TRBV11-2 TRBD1 CASSTSGTGGTEAFF TGTGCCAGCAGCACTTCCGGGACAGGGGGCACTGAAGCTTTCTTT
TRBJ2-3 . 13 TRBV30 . CAWSLRTTDTQYF TGTGCCTGGAGTCTGCGGACTACAGATACGCAGTATTTT
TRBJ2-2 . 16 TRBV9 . CASRRDHLARTGELFF TGTGCCAGCAGAAGAGACCATCTAGCGCGCACCGGGGAGCTGTTTTTT
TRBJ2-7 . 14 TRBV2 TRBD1 CASEGRTGDYEQYF TGTGCCAGCGAGGGTCGGACAGGGGACTACGAGCAGTACTTC
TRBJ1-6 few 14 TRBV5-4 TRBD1 CASSLGRGLTPLHF TGTGCCAGCAGCTTGGGGAGGGGGCTAACACCCCTCCACTTT
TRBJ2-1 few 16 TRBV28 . CASSLYQGSSYNEQFF TGTGCCAGCAGTTTATACCAGGGAAGCTCCTACAATGAGCAGTTCTTC
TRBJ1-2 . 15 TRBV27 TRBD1 CASSPDRVGNYGYTF TGTGCCAGCAGCCCGGACAGGGTAGGGAACTATGGCTACACCTTC
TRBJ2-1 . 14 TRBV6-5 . CASSYDSSLNEQFF TGTGCCAGCAGTTACGACAGTTCCCTCAATGAGCAGTTCTTC
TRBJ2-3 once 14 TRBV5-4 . CASSFGGGADTQYF TGTGCCAGCAGCTTCGGAGGGGGCGCAGATACGCAGTATTTT